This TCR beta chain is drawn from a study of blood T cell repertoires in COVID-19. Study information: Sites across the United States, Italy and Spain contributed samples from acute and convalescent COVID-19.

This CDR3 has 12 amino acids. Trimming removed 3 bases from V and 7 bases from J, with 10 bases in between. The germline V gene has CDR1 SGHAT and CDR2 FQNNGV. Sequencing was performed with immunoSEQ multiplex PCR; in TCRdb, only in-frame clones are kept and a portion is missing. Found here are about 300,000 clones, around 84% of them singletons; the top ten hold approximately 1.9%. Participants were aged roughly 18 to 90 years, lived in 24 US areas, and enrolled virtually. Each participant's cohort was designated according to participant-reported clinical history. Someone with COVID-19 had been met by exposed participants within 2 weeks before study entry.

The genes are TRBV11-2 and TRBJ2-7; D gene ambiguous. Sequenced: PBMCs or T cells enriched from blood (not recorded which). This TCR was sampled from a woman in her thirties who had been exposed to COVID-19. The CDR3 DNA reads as TGTGCCAGCAGCTTTAGCCTTCGGGAGCAGTACTTC. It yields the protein CASSFSLREQYF.